The source of this T cell receptor (beta chain) is a study of tumor-infiltrating lymphocytes in primary liver carcinoma. Study at large: Every sample contained roughly 3.5 to 7.13 million productive TCRbeta reads, and these numbers were similar from one tissue type to another.

Study-wide points: Tumors and blood were compared for top-250-clone fraction, and tumors had the significantly higher value (p = 0.039). Appearing in all five tumor regions was true of only about 7.5-24% of top clones.

Note on this clonotype: Its antigen remains unidentified.

Unsorted bulk tissue of roughly 19-30 mg yielded co-extracted RNA and DNA. Over 85% viable tumor cells were present in every tumor sample. This CDR3 is 16 amino acids long. Germline V gene data show CDR1 as SGHTA and CDR2 as FQGTGA. Trimming shortened V by 1 base and J by 0 bases, and 10 bases separated the two germline ends. The authors made TCR beta cDNA from around 500 ng total RNA with a constant-region primer. Construction of TCR beta libraries relied on three successive nested multiplex PCR rounds employing slightly modified ARM-PCR. For around 11 cycles apiece, the opening two PCR rounds ran with TRBV1-TRBV30 forward primers and a C-beta reverse primer. TCRdb re-analysed the multiplex PCR reads in MiXCR, keeping a single row per CDR3 protein. Of roughly 200,000 distinct CDR3 sequences in the sample, approximately 86% were seen once.

The material sequenced was tumor tissue from primary liver carcinoma. This clonotype originated in a man aged 40-50 years with primary liver carcinoma and hepatitis B virus infection. The chain has TRBV7-3 and TRBJ2-1; D is unresolved. CDR3 bases: TGTGCCAGCAGCTTAAACGGCCCAAACTCCTACAATGAGCAGTTCTTC. Encoded protein: CASSLNGPNSYNEQFF.